This T cell receptor beta chain was sequenced during a study of T-cell memory formation after mild COVID-19. The length of the CDR3 is 13 residues. Germline V gene lookup returns CDR1 SNHLY and CDR2 FYNNEI. For this clonotype: Its target is unknown. The junction shows a germline mismatch at one end, possibly a read error.

From 5'RACE with constant-segment primers came TCR alpha and TCR beta cDNA libraries that carried sample barcodes and UMIs. TCRdb independently ran MiXCR on the 5' RACE reads; one entry per CDR3 protein. The sample lists some 210,000 distinct CDR3 sequences; 8% to 11% were seen once. Study results and caveats: Pre-infection memory already had some responding clones, implying cross-reactive memory joined. Clones that shrank (day 15 to 85) were balanced CD4/CD8, whereas later expanders leaned CD4+. CD4+ contracting clones were found mainly in CM and EM, and CD8+ ones in EMRA.

The receptor's source is a man aged 18 to 35 who had mild COVID-19 (a few samples of this study predate the infection). Cell type and time point are not known. V is TRBV2 and J is TRBJ2-4, with a weak D call TRBD1 (5 bases). Sequenced: PBMCs or a T cell subset sorted from them (not recorded which). The CDR3 nucleotides are TGTGCCAGCGGTGACAGAGCCAAAAACATTCAGTACTTC. Protein product: CASGDRAKNIQYF.